This T cell receptor beta chain emerged from a study of OX40 agonist ivuxolimab in advanced cancers. Trimming cost V 5 bases and J 4 bases; bases outside gene matches: 9. Germline values: CDR1 SEHNR, CDR2 FQNEAQ (reference sequence). The CDR3 totals 16 residues. Using immunoSEQ multiplex PCR, the repertoire was profiled, and TCRdb retains in-frame clones only, with some absent. The table includes 20,000 to 25,000 clones, around 83% detected once. This clonotype originated in an adult with an advanced solid tumor such as melanoma, head and neck, liver or kidney cancer. Material: CD4+ or CD8+ T cells sorted from blood, obtained in a trial of the OX40 agonist ivuxolimab. The chain joins TRBV7-9 to TRBJ1-3, with 9 bases lining up with TRBD1. CDR3 loop: CASSAPGTGYGNTIYF. DNA for the CDR3: TGTGCCAGCAGCGCTCCCGGGACAGGGTACGGAAACACCATATATTTT.